The clone carrying this T cell receptor beta chain came up a few times. V was cut by 4 bases and J by 1 base, with 15 bases left in between. Germline CDR1 is ENHRY and CDR2 is SYGVKD. The CDR3 length is 16 residues. The entry originates in a study of T cells in Graves' hyperthyroidism and ophthalmopathy. RNA transcripts were the template for amplifying TCR beta CDR3 regions. First-round RT-PCR with HTBI primers amplified the TCR CDR3 region. TCRdb redid the calling of the multiplex PCR reads with MiXCR, one entry per CDR3 protein. The sample has over 700,000 distinct CDR3 sequences, roughly a sixth seen once.

Sequenced material: blood. V gene TRBV10-3 combines with J gene TRBJ2-3; D uncertain. This clonotype was sampled from a woman between 50 and 59 years old with Graves' hyperthyroidism that later progressed to Graves' ophthalmopathy. CDR3 in amino acids: CAISGNLGYGTDTQYF. The CDR3 DNA sequence: TGTGCCATCAGTGGGAACCTTGGCTACGGCACAGATACGCAGTATTTT.